Shown below are 10 T cell receptor beta chains from a single sample sequenced in a study of OX40 agonist ivuxolimab in advanced cancers. Profiling relied on immunoSEQ multiplex PCR, and the TCRdb table lists in-frame clones only, not all of them. This table holds 74,000 or so clones, about 89% found once. Sample: CD4+ or CD8+ T cells sorted from blood, taken in a trial of the OX40 agonist ivuxolimab. The receptors here all came from an adult with an advanced solid tumor such as melanoma, head and neck, liver or kidney cancer.

The genes are TRBV2 and TRBJ2-1; 8 bases match TRBD2. The CDR3 runs 15 residues. Germline CDR1 SNHLY, CDR2 FYNNEI. V was pared by 1 base and J by 4 bases, with 3 bases of the junction left unmatched. CDR3 sequence reads: CASSEGIAGYNEQFF. In DNA, the CDR3 is TGTGCCAGCAGTGAAGGTATAGCGGGGTACAATGAGCAGTTCTTC.

The chain carries TRBV18 and TRBJ1-5; D uncertain. The germline V and J ends were trimmed by 4 bases and 2 bases, with 12 bases remaining between them. The germline V gene has CDR1 KGHSH and CDR2 LQKENI. CDR3 length: 15 amino acids. CDR3 in DNA: TGTGCCAGCTCACAAGGCCTAGAACGCAATCAGCCCCAGCATTTT. Its protein is CASSQGLERNQPQHF.

The V gene is TRBV19, the J gene TRBJ2-1; 8 positions agree with TRBD2. Losses at the gene ends were 6 bases for V and 6 bases for J; bases not matched to a gene: 4. The CDR3 loop spans 13 amino acids. Germline-derived CDR1 and CDR2 are LNHDA and SQIVND (reference sequence). CDR3 nucleotides: TGTGCCAGTAGAGGACTAGCCGTCAATGAGCAGTTCTTC. This sequence encodes CASRGLAVNEQFF.

The chain recombines TRBV6-5 with TRBJ1-4, with unresolved D. V lost 6 bases and J 2 bases, leaving 10 bases between the germline ends. The length of the CDR3 is 14 residues. Germline V gives CDR1 MNHEY, CDR2 SVGAGI. The CDR3 sequence: CASRLRTTNEKLFF. The CDR3 nucleotides are TGTGCCAGCAGACTTCGAACGACTAATGAAAAACTGTTTTTT.

V is TRBV7-9 and J is TRBJ1-1, with D unclear. Germline V gives CDR1 SEHNR, CDR2 FQNEAQ (reference sequence). This CDR3 is 15 amino acids long. V was cut by 1 base and J by 1 base, with 10 bases left in between. DNA for the CDR3: TGTGCCAGCAGCTTAGGGGTTGGGGAGAACACTGAAGCTTTCTTT. This gives the protein CASSLGVGENTEAFF. The full variable domain, completed using reference TRBV7-9 and TRBJ1-1, is DTGVSQNPRHKITKRGQNVTFRCDPISEHNRLYWYRQTLGQGPEFLTYFQNEAQLEKSRLLSDRFSAERPKGSFSTLEIQRTEQGDSAMYLCASSLGVGENTEAFFGQGTRLTVV.

The chain joins TRBV7-8 to TRBJ2-7; weak D call: TRBD2 (5 bases). The CDR3 is 13 residues long. The V gene's germline CDR1 is SGHVS and CDR2 FQNEAQ. V was pared by 5 bases and J by 7 bases, with 15 bases between. CDR3 nucleotide sequence: TGTGCCAGCAGCCCCGACCGAGGCGGGGAGCAGTACTTC. Protein product: CASSPDRGGEQYF.

The CDR3 loop is CAIRPDSAGDEQYF. The CDR3 nucleotides read TGTGCCATCAGGCCCGATTCCGCAGGGGACGAGCAGTACTTC. The chain recombines TRBV10-3 with TRBJ2-7, with D possibly being TRBD1 (6 bases). The CDR3 length is 14 residues. Germline V gene lookup returns CDR1 ENHRY and CDR2 SYGVKD. V lost 6 bases to trimming and J lost 5 bases, with 17 bases between them.

Comments on this clone: Additional DNA sequences in this sample encode the identical CDR3. This rearrangement joins TRBV5-6 to TRBJ2-2; D possibly corresponds to TRBD2 (5 bases). Germline values: CDR1 SGHDT, CDR2 YYEEEE. This CDR3 has 15 amino acids. V lost 0 bases and J 0 bases, leaving 6 bases between the germline ends. The CDR3 DNA follows: TGTGCCAGCAGCTTGGGAGGGACGAACACCGGGGAGCTGTTTTTT. Protein: CASSLGGTNTGELFF.

The rearrangement links TRBV6-5 to TRBJ2-7; 13 bases align to TRBD2. The CDR3 loop spans 15 amino acids. Germline V CDR1 and CDR2: MNHEY, SVGAGI. With 5 bases clipped from V and 3 bases from J, the junction kept 4 bases outside the gene matches. The CDR3 spells CASSRTSGGRYEQYF. CDR3 nucleotides: TGTGCCAGCAGTAGGACTAGCGGGGGTCGCTACGAGCAGTACTTC.

CDR3 bases: TGTGCCAGCAGTTTCCCGGGAGGGATCAATGAGCAGTTCTTC. This sequence encodes CASSFPGGINEQFF. The chain links TRBV6-6 to TRBJ2-1, with TRBD2 identical over 8 bases. Germline values: CDR1 MNHNY, CDR2 SVGAGI (reference sequence). The CDR3 is 14 residues long. The ends lost 4 bases at V and 6 bases at J; junction bases unmatched: 5.